The 10 T cell receptor beta chains below were found in one sample sequenced in a study of shared clonotypes between healthy human individuals. Clones were sequenced by immunoSEQ multiplex PCR, and TCRdb holds only the in-frame ones, with some missing. The data hold about 490,000 clones, with almost 80% observed a single time. Source material: PBMCs. The receptors stem from a woman in her forties in good health. Some clones in this sample may be carry-over from other donors' samples.

The rearrangement links TRBV10-1 to TRBJ2-5; D remains unclear. Trimming took 4 bases from V and 2 from J, leaving 14 bases between them. Germline-derived CDR1 and CDR2 are WNHNN and SYGVQD (reference sequence). The CDR3 spans 15 residues. Written as DNA, the CDR3 is TGCGCCAGCAGTGCCGGGCAGAGTCAGCAAGAGACCCAGTACTTC. Protein: CASSAGQSQQETQYF.

V is TRBV5-4 and J is TRBJ1-4, with D hard to call. Deletions cut 0 bases from V and 0 bases from J, with 9 bases between. This CDR3 comprises 16 residues. Germline V CDR1 and CDR2: SGHNT, YYREEE (reference sequence). The CDR3 protein is CASSLALGATNEKLFF. As DNA, the CDR3 is TGTGCCAGCAGCTTGGCTCTAGGAGCAACTAATGAAAAACTGTTTTTT.

The chain uses TRBV28 and TRBJ1-4; D gene unclear. This CDR3 has 16 residues. Per the germline V gene, CDR1 is MDHEN and CDR2 is SYDVKM. With 5 bases removed from V and 0 bases from J, the gap between germline ends came to 13 bases. This CDR3 is CASSNPLAATNEKLFF. The CDR3 DNA reads TGTGCCAGCAGTAATCCGCTGGCTGCAACTAATGAAAAACTGTTTTTT.

CDR3 coding DNA: TGTGCCAGCAGCACTAGCGGGACGTCTTACGAGCAGTACTTC. The encoded protein is CASSTSGTSYEQYF. The V call is TRBV7-2, the J call TRBJ2-7; 10 bases map to TRBD2. The CDR3 consists of 14 residues. CDR1 and CDR2 (germline): SGHTA, FQGNSA. V lost 5 bases, J lost 4 bases, and 5 bases stayed unmatched. Together with reference TRBV7-2 and TRBJ2-7, the CDR3 gives the full variable domain: GAGVSQSPSNKVTEKGKDVELRCDPISGHTALYWYRQSLGQGLEFLIYFQGNSAPDKSGLPSDRFSAERTGGSVSTLTIQRTQQEDSAVYLCASSTSGTSYEQYFGPGTRLTVT.

This sequence joins TRBV6-6 and TRBJ2-1, with 8 nucleotides matching TRBD1. CDR3 length: 16 residues. Germline CDR1 and CDR2: MNHNY and SVGAGI (reference sequence). V trimming: 5 bases; J trimming: 7 bases; junction bases outside the gene matches: 13. CDR3 loop: CASSRAGQATGNEQFF. Written as DNA, the CDR3 is TGTGCCAGCAGTCGGGCGGGACAGGCCACTGGGAATGAGCAGTTCTTC.

The chain links TRBV6-1 to TRBJ1-4; TRBD1 agrees at 8 bases. In germline, CDR1 is MNHNS, CDR2 SASEGT. Trimming at V came to 1 base and at J to 6 bases, leaving 13 bases not matched to a gene. This CDR3 spans 18 amino acids. CDR3 in DNA: TGTGCCAGCAGTGAAGATGGCCTCCCGGCAGGGGGCTATGAAAAACTGTTTTTT. Translation gives CASSEDGLPAGGYEKLFF.

The rearrangement joins TRBV5-1 to TRBJ2-1, with 7 bases that match TRBD2. This CDR3 is 15 amino acids long. The V gene's germline CDR1 is SGHRS and CDR2 YFSETQ. V shed 0 bases, J shed 2 bases, and the junction held 2 bases outside the gene matches. In nucleotides, the CDR3 is TGCGCCAGCAGCTTGGAACTAGCGACCTACAATGAGCAGTTCTTC. Amino acid sequence: CASSLELATYNEQFF.

The rearrangement links TRBV9 to TRBJ2-7; possible D gene TRBD2, 6 bases. V was shortened by 3 bases and J by 6 bases, with 22 bases between the two germline ends. Germline CDR1 SGDLS, CDR2 YYNGEE. The CDR3 contains 16 residues. The CDR3 DNA reads as TGTGCCAGCAGCGAGCAACCGGGACTCCGCGCAGGCGAGCAGTACTTC. Translated: CASSEQPGLRAGEQYF.

The chain uses TRBV11-2 and TRBJ2-7; 7 bases match TRBD2. The CDR3 consists of 14 residues. Unmatched junction bases numbered 4, after V lost 1 base and J lost 4 bases. Per the germline V gene, CDR1 is SGHAT and CDR2 is FQNNGV. In DNA form, the CDR3 reads TGTGCCAGCAGCTTAGGTTCTAGCGGATACGAGCAGTACTTC. This gives the protein CASSLGSSGYEQYF.

The chain uses TRBV27 and TRBJ2-1; the D is unclear. Germline V gives CDR1 MNHEY, CDR2 SMNVEV (reference sequence). V gave up 5 bases and J gave up 7 bases, with 12 bases separating them. CDR3 length equals 13 residues. The CDR3 region is CASSLWAANEQFF. The CDR3 DNA reads as TGTGCCAGCAGTCTCTGGGCGGCTAATGAGCAGTTCTTC.